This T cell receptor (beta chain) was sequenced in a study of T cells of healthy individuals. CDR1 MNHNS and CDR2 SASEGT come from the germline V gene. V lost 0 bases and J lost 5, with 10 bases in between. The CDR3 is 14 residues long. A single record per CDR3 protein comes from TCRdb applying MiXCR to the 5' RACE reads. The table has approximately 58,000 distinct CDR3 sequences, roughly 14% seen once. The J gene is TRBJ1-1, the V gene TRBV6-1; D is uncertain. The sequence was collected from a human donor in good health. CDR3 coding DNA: TGTGCCAGCAGTGAAGCCACGGGATTAACTGAAGCTTTCTTT. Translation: CASSEATGLTEAFF.